A single sample is the source of the 12 T cell receptor beta chains below, sequenced in a study of cytomegalovirus exposure and HLA in healthy donors. PCR primers comprised 60 Vbeta and 13 Jbeta primers. Profiled with immunoSEQ multiplex PCR; TCRdb holds only in-frame clones, not every one. Among fewer than 130,000 clones listed, around 83% were seen once. Sequenced: PBMCs. The receptors stem from a woman in her fifties or sixties in good health and CMV-seropositive.

The chain links TRBV9 to TRBJ2-7, with TRBD2 matching 8 bases. Per the germline V gene, CDR1 is SGDLS and CDR2 is YYNGEE. This CDR3 is 16 amino acids long. The trim removed 0 bases at V and 2 bases at J, leaving 7 bases unmatched. In DNA form, the CDR3 reads TGTGCCAGCAGCGTAGTAAGCGGGGGTCCCCCCTACGAGCAGTACTTC. It translates to CASSVVSGGPPYEQYF.

The V and J genes are TRBV9 and TRBJ2-6, with a weak D call TRBD1 (6 bases). Trimming left V 2 bases short and J 11 bases short, with 14 bases between. Germline CDR1 is SGDLS and CDR2 is YYNGEE. The CDR3 spans 14 residues. Here the CDR3 DNA reads TGTGCCAGCAGCGTCCCGAACAGGGATGACGTCCTGACTTTC. Residues: CASSVPNRDDVLTF.

The genes are TRBV29-1 and TRBJ2-7; 9 bases match TRBD2. The CDR3 covers 14 residues. Germline CDR1 is SQVTM and CDR2 is ANQGSEA. J lost 3 bases, V lost 5 bases, and 8 bases had no gene match. The CDR3, as DNA: TGCAGCGTTATCGACGGGACTAGCAGCTACGAGCAGTACTTC. Encoded protein: CSVIDGTSSYEQYF.

The chain has TRBV27 and TRBJ1-5; D not certain. The CDR3 covers 15 residues. The V and J ends lost 2 bases and 5 bases respectively, with 13 bases between them. CDR1 MNHEY and CDR2 SMNVEV come from the germline V gene (reference sequence). The CDR3 loop is CASSLTLGGDQPQHF. The CDR3 nucleotides are TGTGCCAGCAGTTTAACTCTCGGCGGAGATCAGCCCCAGCATTTT.

The chain combines TRBV29-1 with TRBJ2-5, with D possibly matching TRBD2 (6 bases). Germline V gene data show CDR1 as SQVTM and CDR2 as ANQGSEA. The CDR3 consists of 14 residues. Trimming left V 7 bases short and J 5 bases short, with 20 bases between. The CDR3 nucleotides read TGCAGCGCAATCGGGACTCACAAGTGGGAGACCCAGTACTTC. Translated: CSAIGTHKWETQYF.

J is TRBJ1-2 and V is TRBV28; weak D call: TRBD1 (5 bases). The CDR3 runs 18 residues. The germline V gene encodes CDR1 MDHEN and CDR2 SYDVKM. Trimming took 3 bases from V and 3 from J, leaving 23 bases between them. The CDR3 region has the DNA TGTGCCAGCAGTTTTTCCGGGGGTAGGCCCTCAGTCGACTATGGCTACACCTTC. Translating gives CASSFSGGRPSVDYGYTF.

This rearrangement joins TRBV29-1 to TRBJ1-2, with D perhaps TRBD1 (5 bases). CDR3 length: 13 amino acids. With 1 base removed from V and 7 bases from J, the gap between germline ends came to 13 bases. Germline V CDR1 and CDR2: SQVTM, ANQGSEA. CDR3 loop: CSVEGQGRSGYTF. CDR3 sequence (DNA): TGCAGCGTTGAAGGGCAGGGAAGATCTGGCTACACCTTC. Full variable domain (missing parts from reference TRBV29-1 and TRBJ1-2): SAVISQKPSRDICQRGTSLTIQCQVDSQVTMMFWYRQQPGQSLTLIATANQGSEATYESGFVIDKFPISRPNLTFSTLTVSNMSPEDSSIYLCSVEGQGRSGYTFGSGTRLTVV.

With respect to this clone: The junction and the germline gene differ at one end; a read error may be behind it. This chain uses TRBV5-1 with TRBJ2-3; tentatively, D is TRBD1 (6 bases). Germline V gene sequence: CDR1 SGHRS, CDR2 YFSETQ. CDR3 length: 15 residues. The CDR3 protein is CASNLQPGGTDTQYF. The CDR3 DNA is TGCGCCAGCAACTTGCAACCAGGGGGCACAGATACGCAGTATTTT.

J is TRBJ2-5 and V is TRBV5-1; 9 bases are shared with TRBD1. The V gene end was trimmed by 0 bases and the J gene end by 5 bases; junction bases not matched to a gene: 8. The CDR3 has 16 amino acids. CDR1 and CDR2 from the germline V gene are SGHRS and YFSETQ. CDR3 amino acids: CASSLGGQGFGETQYF. As DNA, the CDR3 is TGCGCCAGCAGCTTGGGAGGACAGGGGTTCGGGGAGACCCAGTACTTC.

The rearrangement links TRBV15 to TRBJ1-6; the D gene is possibly TRBD1 (6 bases). V lost 1 base and J 8 bases, leaving 9 bases between the germline ends. This CDR3 has 14 amino acids. Looked up from germline, CDR1 is LNHNV and CDR2 is YYDKDF (reference sequence). CDR3 bases: TGTGCCACCAGCAGAGGTTCAGGGGATTCACCCCTCCACTTT. It specifies CATSRGSGDSPLHF.

The chain links TRBV9 to TRBJ2-2, with 9 nucleotides matching TRBD1. This CDR3 contains 17 residues. The V segment lost 3 bases and the J segment 1 base; nucleotides outside the gene matches: 7. Germline CDR1 is SGDLS and CDR2 is YYNGEE. In DNA, the CDR3 is TGTGCCAGCAGCGCCACAGGGGGCTTAGGGAACACCGGGGAGCTGTTTTTT. It specifies CASSATGGLGNTGELFF. Drawing the rest from reference TRBV9 and TRBJ2-2, the complete variable domain is DSGVTQTPKHLITATGQRVTLRCSPRSGDLSVYWYQQSLDQGLQFLIQYYNGEERAKGNILERFSAQQFPDLHSELNLSSLELGDSALYFCASSATGGLGNTGELFFGEGSRLTVL.

This sequence joins TRBV28 and TRBJ1-4, with D maybe TRBD1 (5 bases). The germline V gene has CDR1 MDHEN and CDR2 SYDVKM. This CDR3 has 14 residues. The V end lost 6 bases, the J end lost 0 bases, and 8 bases lay between the germline ends. CDR3 amino acids: CASSDSATNEKLFF. The DNA for the CDR3 is TGTGCCAGCAGCGACAGTGCAACTAATGAAAAACTGTTTTTT. The full variable domain, with the rest looked up from reference TRBV28 and TRBJ1-4, is DVKVTQSSRYLVKRTGEKVFLECVQDMDHENMFWYRQDPGLGLRLIYFSYDVKMKEKGDIPEGYSVSREKKERFSLILESASTNQTSMYLCASSDSATNEKLFFGSGTQLSVL.